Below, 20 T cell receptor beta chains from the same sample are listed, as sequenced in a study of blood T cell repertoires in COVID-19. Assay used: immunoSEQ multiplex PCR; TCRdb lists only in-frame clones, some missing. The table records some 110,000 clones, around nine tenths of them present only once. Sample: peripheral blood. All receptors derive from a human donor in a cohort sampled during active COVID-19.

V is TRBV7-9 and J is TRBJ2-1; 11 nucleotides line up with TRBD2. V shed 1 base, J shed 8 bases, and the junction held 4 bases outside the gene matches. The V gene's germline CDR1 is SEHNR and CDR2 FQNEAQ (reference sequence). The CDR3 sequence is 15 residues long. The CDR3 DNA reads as TGTGCCAGCAGCTTAGTGGCTAGCGGGGGGTATGAGCAGTTCTTC. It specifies CASSLVASGGYEQFF.

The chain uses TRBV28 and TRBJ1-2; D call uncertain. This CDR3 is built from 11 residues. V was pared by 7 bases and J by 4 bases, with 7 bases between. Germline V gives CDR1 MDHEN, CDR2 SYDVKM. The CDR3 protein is CASKELYGYTF. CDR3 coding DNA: TGTGCCAGCAAAGAGCTCTATGGCTACACCTTC.

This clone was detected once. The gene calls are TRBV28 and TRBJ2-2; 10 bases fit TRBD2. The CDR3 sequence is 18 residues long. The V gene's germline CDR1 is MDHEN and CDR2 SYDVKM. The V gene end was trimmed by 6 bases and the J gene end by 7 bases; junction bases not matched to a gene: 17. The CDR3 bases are TGTGCCAGCAGAAAGAACAGGTTGGGTAGCGGGAGGATCGGGGAGCTGTTTTTT. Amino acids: CASRKNRLGSGRIGELFF.

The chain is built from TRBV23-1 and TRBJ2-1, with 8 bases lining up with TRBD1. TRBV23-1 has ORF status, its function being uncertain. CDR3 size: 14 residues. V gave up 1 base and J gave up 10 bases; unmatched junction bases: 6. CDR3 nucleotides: TGCGCCAGCAGTCAATGGGCAGGGGGCAGGGAGCAGTTCTTC. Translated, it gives CASSQWAGGREQFF.

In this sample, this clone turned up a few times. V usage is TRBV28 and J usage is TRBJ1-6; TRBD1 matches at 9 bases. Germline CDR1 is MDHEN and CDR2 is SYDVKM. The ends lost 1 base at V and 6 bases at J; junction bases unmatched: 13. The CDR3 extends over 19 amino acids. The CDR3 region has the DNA TGTGCCAGCAGTTTATCCACCTTTGGACAGGGGTTCGGTAATTCACCCCTCCACTTT. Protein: CASSLSTFGQGFGNSPLHF.

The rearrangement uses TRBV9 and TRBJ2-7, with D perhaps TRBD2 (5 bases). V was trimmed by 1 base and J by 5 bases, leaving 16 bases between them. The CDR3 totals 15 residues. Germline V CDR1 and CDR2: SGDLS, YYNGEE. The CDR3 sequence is CASSVKSRQRDEQYF. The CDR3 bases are TGTGCCAGCAGCGTAAAATCCCGCCAGAGGGACGAGCAGTACTTC.

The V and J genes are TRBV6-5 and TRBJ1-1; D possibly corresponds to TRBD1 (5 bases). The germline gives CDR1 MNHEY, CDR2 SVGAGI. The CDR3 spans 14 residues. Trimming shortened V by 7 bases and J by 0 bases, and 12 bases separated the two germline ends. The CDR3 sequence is CASTPGQVNTEAFF. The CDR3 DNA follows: TGTGCCAGCACCCCAGGGCAAGTGAACACTGAAGCTTTCTTT.

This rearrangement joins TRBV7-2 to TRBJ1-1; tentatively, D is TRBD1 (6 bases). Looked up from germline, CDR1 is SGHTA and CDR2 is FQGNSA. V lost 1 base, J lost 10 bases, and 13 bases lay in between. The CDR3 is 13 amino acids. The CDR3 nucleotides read TGTGCCAGCAGCTTAGGAATGAGGGGGGGAGCTTTCTTT. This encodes CASSLGMRGGAFF.

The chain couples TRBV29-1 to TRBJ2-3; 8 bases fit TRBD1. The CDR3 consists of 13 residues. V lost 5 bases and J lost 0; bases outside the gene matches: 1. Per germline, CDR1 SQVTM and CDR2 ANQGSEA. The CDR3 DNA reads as TGCAGCGTTCAGGGGGCGAGCACAGATACGCAGTATTTT. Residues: CSVQGASTDTQYF.

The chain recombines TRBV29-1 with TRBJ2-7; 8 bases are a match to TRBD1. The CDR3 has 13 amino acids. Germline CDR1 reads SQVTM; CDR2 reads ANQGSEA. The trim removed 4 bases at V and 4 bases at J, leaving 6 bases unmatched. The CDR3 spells CSVAAGGSYEQYF. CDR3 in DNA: TGCAGCGTTGCGGCAGGGGGCTCGTACGAGCAGTACTTC.

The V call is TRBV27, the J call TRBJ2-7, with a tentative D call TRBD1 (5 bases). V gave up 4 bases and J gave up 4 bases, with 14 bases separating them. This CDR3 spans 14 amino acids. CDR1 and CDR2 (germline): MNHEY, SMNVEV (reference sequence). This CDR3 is CASSSQGLGYEQYF. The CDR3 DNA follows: TGTGCCAGCAGTTCCCAGGGCCTCGGATACGAGCAGTACTTC.

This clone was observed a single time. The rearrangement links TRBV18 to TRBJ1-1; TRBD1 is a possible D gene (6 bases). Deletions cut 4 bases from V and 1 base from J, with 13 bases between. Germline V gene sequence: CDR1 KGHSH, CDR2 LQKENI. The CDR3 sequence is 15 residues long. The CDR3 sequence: CASSQRGARNTEAFF. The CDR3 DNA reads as TGTGCCAGCTCACAACGGGGGGCGCGGAACACTGAAGCTTTCTTT. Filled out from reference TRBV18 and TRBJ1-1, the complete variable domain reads NAGVMQNPRHLVRRRGQEARLRCSPMKGHSHVYWYRQLPEEGLKFMVYLQKENIIDESGMPKERFSAEFPKEGPSILRIQQVVRGDSAAYFCASSQRGARNTEAFFGQGTRLTVV.

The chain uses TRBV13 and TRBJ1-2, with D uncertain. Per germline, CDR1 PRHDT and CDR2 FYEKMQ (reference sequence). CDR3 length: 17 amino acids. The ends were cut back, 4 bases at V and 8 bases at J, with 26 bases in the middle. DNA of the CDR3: TGTGCCAGCAGCTCGAACTTATTGGAACCCGAGGTAGAGGGCTACACCTTC. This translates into CASSSNLLEPEVEGYTF.

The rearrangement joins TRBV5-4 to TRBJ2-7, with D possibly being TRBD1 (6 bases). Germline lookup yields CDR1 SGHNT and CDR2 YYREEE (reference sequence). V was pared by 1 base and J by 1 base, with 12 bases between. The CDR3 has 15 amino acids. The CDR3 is CASSLQGSPSYEQYF. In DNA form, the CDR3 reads TGTGCCAGCAGCTTGCAGGGGTCCCCTTCCTACGAGCAGTACTTC.

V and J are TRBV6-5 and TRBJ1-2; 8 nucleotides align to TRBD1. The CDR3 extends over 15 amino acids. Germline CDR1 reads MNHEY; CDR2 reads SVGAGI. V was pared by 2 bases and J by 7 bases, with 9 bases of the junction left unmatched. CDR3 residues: CASSYRTDRGGGYTF. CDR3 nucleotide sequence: TGTGCCAGCAGTTACAGGACAGACAGGGGAGGTGGCTACACCTTC.

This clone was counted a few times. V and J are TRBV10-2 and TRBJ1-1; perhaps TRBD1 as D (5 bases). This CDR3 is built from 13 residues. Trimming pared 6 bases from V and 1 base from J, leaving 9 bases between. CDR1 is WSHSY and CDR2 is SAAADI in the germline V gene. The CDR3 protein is CASSPQGNTEAFF. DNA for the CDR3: TGCGCCAGCAGCCCTCAGGGGAACACTGAAGCTTTCTTT.

CDR3 loop: CASSNRDRVSGYTF. The CDR3 DNA is TGTGCCAGCAGTAACCGGGACAGGGTTAGTGGCTACACCTTC. This rearrangement joins TRBV6-2 or TRBV6-3 to TRBJ1-2; 9 nucleotides match TRBD1. CDR3 length: 14 amino acids. Germline V gene lookup returns CDR1 MNHEY and CDR2 SVGEGT. The trim removed 5 bases at V and 7 bases at J, leaving 8 bases unmatched.

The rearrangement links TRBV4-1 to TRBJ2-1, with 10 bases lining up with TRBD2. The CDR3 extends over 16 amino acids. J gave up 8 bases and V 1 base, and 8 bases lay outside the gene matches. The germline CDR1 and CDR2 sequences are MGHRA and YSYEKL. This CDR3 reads CASSQVPAGGLDEQFF. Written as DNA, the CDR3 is TGCGCCAGCAGCCAAGTCCCAGCGGGAGGGTTGGATGAGCAGTTCTTC.

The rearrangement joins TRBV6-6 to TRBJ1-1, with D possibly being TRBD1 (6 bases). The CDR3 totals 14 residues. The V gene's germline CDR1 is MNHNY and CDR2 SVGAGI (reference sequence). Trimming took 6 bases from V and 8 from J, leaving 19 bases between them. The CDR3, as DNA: TGTGCCAGCAGCCCCAGGGCCCTCCAGGGGGAAGCTTTCTTT. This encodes CASSPRALQGEAFF.

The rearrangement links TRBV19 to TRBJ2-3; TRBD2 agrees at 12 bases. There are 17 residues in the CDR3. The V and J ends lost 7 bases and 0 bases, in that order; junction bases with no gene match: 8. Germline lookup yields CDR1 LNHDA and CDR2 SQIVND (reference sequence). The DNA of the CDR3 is TGTGCCAGTACCGCCCTCGGACTAGCGGGGAGCACAGATACGCAGTATTTT. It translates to CASTALGLAGSTDTQYF.